This entry concerns a single T cell receptor (beta chain). Clones were sequenced by immunoSEQ multiplex PCR, and TCRdb holds only the in-frame ones, with some missing. The sample carries roughly 500,000 clones, more than 75% recorded once. The data derive from a study of shared T cell receptors in the human thymus. Germline-derived CDR1 and CDR2 are SGDLS and YYNGEE. The CDR3 runs 12 residues. Trimming cost V 4 bases and J 9 bases, with 11 bases left between them. These records were also assigned to another study, of human thymus T cells. That report notes: Samples came from healthy Finnish infants during open corrective cardiac surgery. Resected material from corrective heart surgery provided the thymus tissue analysed. Blood and thymic repertoires both appeared biased in V and J gene usage. What related research reported was that thymic repertoires overlapped highly among unrelated individuals.

The sample taken for sequencing was thymocytes. This chain joins TRBV9 and TRBJ2-1, with D hard to call. The sequence derives from a boy under two years old with a congenital heart defect. The CDR3 DNA sequence: TGTGCCAGCAGCTCTCGTAGTACTGAGCAGTTCTTC. It yields the protein CASSSRSTEQFF.